These T cell receptor beta chains were read from a single sample in a study of T cell changes during pregnancy in multiple sclerosis. TCRdb's copy holds only in-frame clones and misses some; the assay was immunoSEQ multiplex PCR. The data hold fewer than 85,000 clones, with roughly 90% observed a single time. This sample comprised peripheral blood, obtained before pregnancy. The receptors stem from a female donor with multiple sclerosis, enrolled in a pregnancy study. The CDR3 runs from the conserved cysteine through the conserved F or W. Each record gives: D gene, J gene, V gene, clone size, CDR3 protein, CDR3 DNA. A D gene is named only where the DNA matches it firmly. For some rows the clone size is stated as once, few or many, or as a class when expanded; others skip it.

TRBD1 TRBJ2-4 TRBV7-2 . CASSRRGQGFVKNIQYF TGTGCCAGCAGCCGAAGAGGACAGGGGTTTGTCAAAAACATTCAGTACTTC
TRBD1 TRBJ2-5 TRBV7-2 . CASSFDRGGETQYF TGTGCCAGCAGCTTCGACAGGGGGGGGGAGACCCAGTACTTC
TRBD1 TRBJ1-5 TRBV5-1 . CASSLGGGPNQPQHF TGCGCCAGCAGCTTAGGAGGGGGCCCCAATCAGCCCCAGCATTTT
. TRBJ2-7 TRBV19 . CASSLGHGYEQYF TGTGCCAGTAGTTTGGGACATGGCTACGAGCAGTACTTC
. TRBJ1-1 TRBV5-4 . CASSLYQGHTEAFF TGTGCCAGCAGCTTATACCAGGGGCACACTGAAGCTTTCTTT
TRBD2 TRBJ2-1 TRBV7-9 . CASSRLAGGPNEQFF TGTGCCAGCAGCCGTCTAGCGGGGGGCCCCAATGAGCAGTTCTTC
TRBD1 TRBJ1-1 TRBV4-3 . CASSQQGQGTWGSEAFF TGCGCCAGCAGCCAACAAGGACAGGGCACTTGGGGTAGTGAAGCTTTCTTT
. TRBJ1-1 TRBV30 . CACSGGLEAFF TGTGCCTGCAGTGGGGGGCTCGAAGCTTTCTTT
. TRBJ2-5 TRBV4-2 . CASSQGGSQETQYF TGTGCCAGCAGCCAAGGAGGGTCCCAAGAGACCCAGTACTTC
TRBD1 TRBJ1-5 TRBV4-1 . CATNRGGNSNQPQHF TGCGCCACTAACAGGGGCGGGAATAGCAATCAGCCCCAGCATTTT
TRBD2 TRBJ2-7 TRBV4-3 . CASSQSKASGYEQYF TGCGCCAGCAGCCAAAGCAAAGCTAGCGGGTACGAGCAGTACTTC
. TRBJ1-6 TRBV4-1 . CASSQEPGIKRSPLHF TGCGCCAGCAGCCAAGAACCAGGGATAAAGAGATCACCCCTCCACTTT
. TRBJ1-6 TRBV11-2 few CASTIGEADLHF TGTGCCAGCACAATCGGTGAGGCGGACCTCCACTTT
TRBD1 TRBJ2-1 TRBV6-1 . CASSAGQGADTQFF TGTGCCAGCAGTGCGGGACAGGGGGCAGATACACAGTTCTTC
TRBD2 TRBJ2-7 TRBV7-2 . CASSLAQPGGEQYF TGTGCCAGCAGCTTAGCACAGCCGGGAGGCGAGCAGTACTTC
TRBD1 TRBJ2-3 TRBV2 . CASSGDRASTDTQYF TGTGCCAGCAGTGGGGACAGGGCTAGCACAGATACGCAGTATTTT